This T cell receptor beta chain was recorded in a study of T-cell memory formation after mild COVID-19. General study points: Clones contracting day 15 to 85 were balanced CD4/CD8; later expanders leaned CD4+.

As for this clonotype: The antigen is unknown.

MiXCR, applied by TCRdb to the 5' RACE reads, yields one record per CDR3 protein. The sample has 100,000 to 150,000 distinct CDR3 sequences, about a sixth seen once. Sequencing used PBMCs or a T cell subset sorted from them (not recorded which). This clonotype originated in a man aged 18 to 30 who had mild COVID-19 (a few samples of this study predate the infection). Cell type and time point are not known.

This chain's CDR3 is CASSLPGNNSPLHF. The CDR3 DNA sequence: TGTGCCAGCAGCTTGCCAGGGAACAATTCACCCCTCCACTTT. The chain recombines TRBV7-2 with TRBJ1-6, with D possibly being TRBD1 (5 bases). Germline V gives CDR1 SGHTA, CDR2 FQGNSA. The CDR3 consists of 14 residues. The germline V and J ends were trimmed by 3 bases and 7 bases, with 10 bases remaining between them.